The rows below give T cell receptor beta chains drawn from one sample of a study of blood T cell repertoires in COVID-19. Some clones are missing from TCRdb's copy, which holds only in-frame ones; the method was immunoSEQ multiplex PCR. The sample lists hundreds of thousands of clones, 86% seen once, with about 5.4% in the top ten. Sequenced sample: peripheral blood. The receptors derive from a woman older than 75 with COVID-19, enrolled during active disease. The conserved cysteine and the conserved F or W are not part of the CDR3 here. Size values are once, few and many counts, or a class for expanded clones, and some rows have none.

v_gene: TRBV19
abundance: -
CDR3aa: ASSAGDYQPQH

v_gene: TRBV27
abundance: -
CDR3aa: ASSFWDRGLSYNSPLH

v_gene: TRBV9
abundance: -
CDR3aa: ASSVATSGGQETQY

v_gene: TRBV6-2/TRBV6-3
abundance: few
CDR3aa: ASSYSDRGNTIY

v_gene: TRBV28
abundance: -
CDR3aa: ASSRQGLGMNTEAF

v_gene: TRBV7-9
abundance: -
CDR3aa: ASGLTTGGEGYT

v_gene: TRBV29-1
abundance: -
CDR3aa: SVELDRGYEQY

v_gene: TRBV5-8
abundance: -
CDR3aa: ASSLAPNQPQH

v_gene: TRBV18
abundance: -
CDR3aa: ASSPKGLTAQH

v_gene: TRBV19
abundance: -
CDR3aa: ASSALDRSTNEKLF

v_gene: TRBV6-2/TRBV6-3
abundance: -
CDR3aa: ASSPGTGQETQY

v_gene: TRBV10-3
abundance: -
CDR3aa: AISPGAGELF

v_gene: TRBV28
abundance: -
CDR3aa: ASTVGREKLF

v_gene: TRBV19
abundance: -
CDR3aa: ASTSEGRLDYGYT

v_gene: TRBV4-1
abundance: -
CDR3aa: ASSRGTENTEAF